The next 20 T cell receptor beta chains were all read from a single sample in a study of T cells after yellow fever vaccination (dated by TCRdb to the late 2010s). The method was 5' RACE. The instrument was an Illumina HiSeq 2500. TCRdb reworked the public reads: Q25 trimming with fastp, MiXCR clone assembly, productive beta chains retained. Every CDR3 protein is listed once, alongside the most common genes and DNA of its rows. The sample table shows 250,000 or so distinct CDR3 sequences, and around 6.7% are seen once. The ten top clones hold more than 1% of the sample. Taken with the paper, the label for treatment or condition translates to: live attenuated yellow fever vaccine strain. The material sequenced was CD4+ T cells sorted from PBMCs, taken on the day of the yellow fever booster vaccination. The receptors shown here come from a man in his thirties or forties who received the YFV17D yellow fever vaccine.

This clonotype was seen a handful of times. As DNA, the CDR3 is TGCGCCAGCAGCAATCCCCCCGGCGGCGGGGAGCTGTTTTTT. Encoded protein: CASSNPPGGGELFF. V usage is TRBV5-1 and J usage is TRBJ2-2; D gene unclear. The CDR3 loop spans 14 amino acids. CDR1 and CDR2 from the germline V gene are SGHRS and YFSETQ. Between the trimmed V and J ends, which lost 4 bases and 7 bases, there was a span of 14 bases.

This clonotype has at least ten counts. This rearrangement joins TRBV12-3 or TRBV12-4 to TRBJ2-4, with TRBD2 identical over 8 bases. This CDR3 region has 15 residues. With V trimmed by 8 bases and J by 3 bases, 9 bases remained unmatched. The CDR3 bases are TGTGCCAGCGGGGCGGGAGGAGGAGTCAAAAACATTCAGTACTTC. Protein product: CASGAGGGVKNIQYF.

The chain recombines TRBV5-1 with TRBJ2-3, with TRBD2 matching over 9 bases. There are 15 residues in the CDR3. Looked up from germline, CDR1 is SGHRS and CDR2 is YFSETQ. With V trimmed by 4 bases and J by 4 bases, 7 bases remained unmatched. The CDR3 region is CASSLVIAGADTQYF. In nucleotides, the CDR3 is TGCGCCAGCAGCCTAGTCATAGCGGGAGCAGATACGCAGTATTTT.

This clonotype was counted between two and nine times. J is TRBJ1-4 and V is TRBV20-1; no clear D. The CDR3 length is 14 residues. Germline CDR1 is DFQATT and CDR2 is SNEGSKA (reference sequence). The V and J ends lost 3 bases and 8 bases respectively, with 16 bases between them. The CDR3 reads CSARSLLEVEKLFF. The CDR3 DNA reads TGCAGTGCTAGGTCCTTGTTGGAGGTAGAAAAACTGTTTTTT.

This clonotype was found many times. This sequence joins TRBV12-3 or TRBV12-4 and TRBJ2-3; a possible D gene is TRBD2 (6 bases). V lost 3 bases and J 1 base, leaving 8 bases between the germline ends. This CDR3 contains 14 residues. CDR3 nucleotide sequence: TGTGCCAGCAGTTTGCGGGACCGCACAGATACGCAGTATTTT. This translates into CASSLRDRTDTQYF.

This clonotype has only a few counts. This chain links TRBV6-1 with TRBJ2-1; weak D call: TRBD2 (5 bases). Trimming pared 6 bases from V and 8 bases from J, leaving 8 bases between. This CDR3 comprises 11 residues. Germline V gene sequence: CDR1 MNHNS, CDR2 SASEGT. As DNA, the CDR3 is TGTGCCAGCAGATGGACTCATGAGCAGTTCTTC. It translates to CASRWTHEQFF.

This clonotype turned up a few times. This chain links TRBV27 with TRBJ2-7; D call uncertain. Germline-derived CDR1 and CDR2 are MNHEY and SMNVEV (reference sequence). The CDR3 has 16 residues. V lost 6 bases and J 1 base, leaving 19 bases between the germline ends. Here the CDR3 reads CASRGMYSTRSYEQYF. CDR3 bases: TGTGCCAGCAGGGGCATGTACTCAACAAGATCCTACGAGCAGTACTTC.

This clonotype was detected ten times or more. The V call is TRBV5-1, the J call TRBJ2-2, with TRBD2 as a possible D gene (7 bases). There are 14 residues in the CDR3. CDR1 and CDR2 (germline): SGHRS, YFSETQ. V was trimmed by 2 bases and J by 6 bases, leaving 11 bases between them. The CDR3 coding sequence is TGCGCCAGCAGCTTCCGGGGGGCTGCCGGGGAGCTGTTTTTT. Residues: CASSFRGAAGELFF.

Of note for this clonotype: It may be a read error: a sequence one base away is much more abundant. The chain couples TRBV24-1 to TRBJ2-1; 9 bases are a match to TRBD1. The CDR3 loop spans 15 amino acids. CDR1 and CDR2 (germline): KGHDR, SFDVKD. The CDR3 bases are TGTGGCACCAGTGATACCCGGGACAGGGACCATGAGCAGTTCTTC. This gives the protein CGTSDTRDRDHEQFF.

J is TRBJ2-5 and V is TRBV2; TRBD1 agrees at 7 bases. Per the germline V gene, CDR1 is SNHLY and CDR2 is FYNNEI. Losses at the gene ends were 7 bases for V and 3 bases for J; bases not matched to a gene: 8. This CDR3 comprises 14 residues. CDR3 protein: CASTRQGAEETQYF. In nucleotides, the CDR3 is TGTGCCAGCACTCGACAGGGTGCGGAAGAGACCCAGTACTTC.

In this sample, this clonotype turned up many times. V gene TRBV18 combines with J gene TRBJ2-1; TRBD2 agrees at 14 bases. J lost 6 bases, V lost 3 bases, and 4 bases had no gene match. CDR1 is KGHSH and CDR2 is LQKENI in the germline V gene. This CDR3 has 16 amino acids. The CDR3 coding sequence is TGTGCCAGCTCACCGGGACTAGCGGGAGTCTCCAATGAGCAGTTCTTC. Residues: CASSPGLAGVSNEQFF.

The V and J genes are TRBV5-5 and TRBJ1-5; D gene ambiguous. The V gene lost 2 bases and the J gene lost 4 bases, with 13 bases spanning the gap. Germline V CDR1 and CDR2: SGHKS, YYEKEE (reference sequence). This CDR3 spans 15 amino acids. CDR3 loop: CASSFEGFGNQPQHF. In DNA, the CDR3 is TGTGCCAGCAGCTTTGAAGGGTTTGGGAATCAGCCCCAGCATTTT.

This clonotype was seen more than once but under ten times. This sequence joins TRBV6-1 and TRBJ2-5; 8 nucleotides align to TRBD1. The CDR3 sequence is 14 residues long. The germline V gene encodes CDR1 MNHNS and CDR2 SASEGT. Unmatched junction bases numbered 8, after V lost 8 bases and J lost 3 bases. The CDR3 reads CASGQGIPKETQYF. The CDR3 DNA follows: TGTGCCAGCGGACAGGGTATCCCCAAAGAGACCCAGTACTTC.

This clonotype was recorded many times. The chain combines TRBV30 with TRBJ2-1, with no clear D. The CDR3 runs to 12 residues. The V gene lost 8 bases and the J gene lost 1 base, with 9 bases spanning the gap. CDR1 is GTSNPN and CDR2 is SVGIG in the germline V gene (reference sequence). The DNA for the CDR3 is TGTGCCCGTGACAAGTCCTACAATGAGCAGTTCTTC. Translated: CARDKSYNEQFF. Complete variable domain (other parts from reference TRBV30 and TRBJ2-1): SQTIHQWPATLVQPVGSPLSLECTVEGTSNPNLYWYRQAAGRGLQLLFYSVGIGQISSEVPQNLSASRPQDRQFILSSKKLLLSDSGFYLCARDKSYNEQFFGPGTRLTVL.

This clonotype was seen at least ten times. V is TRBV5-1 and J is TRBJ2-5, with D possibly matching TRBD2 (6 bases). The CDR3 is 12 amino acids. In germline, CDR1 is SGHRS, CDR2 YFSETQ. Trimming removed 0 bases at V and 7 bases at J, with 7 bases between. CDR3 amino acids: CASSLEAGTQYF. The CDR3 bases are TGCGCCAGCAGCTTGGAAGCGGGGACCCAGTACTTC.

The sample holds a few counts of this clonotype. This chain joins TRBV3-1 and TRBJ2-5, with D possibly TRBD1 on 5 matching bases. The germline V gene has CDR1 LGHDT and CDR2 YNNKEL (reference sequence). CDR3 size: 13 residues. Trimming cost V 8 bases and J 3 bases, with 13 bases left between them. For the CDR3, the DNA is TGTGCCAGCGGACCCTCAGGGAAAGAGACCCAGTACTTC. It yields the protein CASGPSGKETQYF.

This clonotype was counted many times. This sequence joins TRBV9 and TRBJ2-3; no firm D call. The V gene lost 2 bases and the J gene lost 2 bases, with 9 bases spanning the gap. This CDR3 has 14 residues. Germline-derived CDR1 and CDR2 are SGDLS and YYNGEE. The CDR3 reads CASSVSPLTDTQYF. CDR3 in DNA: TGTGCCAGCAGCGTTTCCCCTCTCACAGATACGCAGTATTTT.

This clonotype was picked up a small number of times. The rearrangement uses TRBV20-1 and TRBJ2-5, with 7 bases that match TRBD2. The CDR3 has 15 amino acids. V was pared by 5 bases and J by 7 bases, with 16 bases of the junction left unmatched. Per the germline V gene, CDR1 is DFQATT and CDR2 is SNEGSKA (reference sequence). CDR3 nucleotide sequence: TGCAGTGCTCCTAGGGGAGGGAGGTTCTCATTGACCCAGTACTTC. It codes for CSAPRGGRFSLTQYF.

The V gene is TRBV20-1, the J gene TRBJ2-7; D is unresolved. Deletions cut 3 bases from V and 6 bases from J, with 9 bases between. The CDR3 consists of 11 residues. CDR1 and CDR2 from the germline V gene are DFQATT and SNEGSKA (reference sequence). The CDR3 loop is CSASSRVEQYF. CDR3 nucleotide sequence: TGCAGTGCTAGCTCCCGGGTCGAGCAGTACTTC.

Many counts were recorded for this clonotype. This sequence joins TRBV12-3 or TRBV12-4 and TRBJ2-7; D might be TRBD1 (5 bases). The CDR3 has 14 amino acids. V lost 1 base to trimming and J lost 1 base, with 8 bases between them. The chain's CDR3 is CASSLEQGSYEQYF. As DNA, the CDR3 is TGTGCCAGCAGTTTAGAGCAGGGATCCTACGAGCAGTACTTC.